In its sample, the clone carrying this TCR beta chain was seen many times. The target antigen is unknown. This sample is part of a study of Graves' ophthalmopathy and Graves' hyperthyroidism. Study-level points and caveats: The majority of expanded thyroid clonotypes above 0.001 frequency also occurred in blood. Built on 13 signatures, a model told ophthalmopathy apart from stable hyperthyroidism with 85% to 90% sensitivity and around 80% specificity. The study's model predicted ophthalmopathy progression at 65% to 71% sensitivity and about 72% specificity.

The PBMC fraction was derived from under 11 ml of fresh peripheral blood. CDR3 length: 14 amino acids. V was cut by 2 bases and J by 4 bases, with 11 bases left in between. From germline, CDR1 is MNHEY and CDR2 SVGEGT. Researchers took RNA transcripts and amplified TCR beta CDR3 regions from them. RT-PCR was first run with HTBI primers, then multiplex PCR in a second round. TCRdb used MiXCR to reprocess the multiplex PCR reads, holding one entry per CDR3 protein. Of fewer than 600,000 distinct CDR3 sequences in the sample, approximately 14% are singletons; the top ten hold approximately 9.8%. Sequenced: blood. This TCR was sampled from a woman aged 30 to 39 with Graves' ophthalmopathy. The chain has TRBV6-2 or TRBV6-3 and TRBJ1-1; D not resolved. CDR3: CASSYGQLGTEAFF. DNA of the CDR3: TGTGCCAGCAGTTACGGGCAGCTAGGCACTGAAGCTTTCTTT.